The clone carrying this TCR beta chain has a count of ten or more. Its antigen remains unidentified. This entry is derived from a study of response to subunit inactivated influenza vaccine. TCRdb reprocessed the RT-PCR reads with MiXCR, giving one entry per CDR3 protein. The sample has around 470,000 distinct CDR3 sequences, roughly 7.9% seen once. In germline, CDR1 is KGHSH, CDR2 LQKENI. V was cut by 0 bases and J by 1 base, with 5 bases left in between. The CDR3 spans 14 residues. Findings and limits, study-wide: Authors suggested few new T cells are recruited by each seasonal influenza vaccination.

The chain carries TRBV18 and TRBJ2-3, with D perhaps being TRBD1 or TRBD2 (5 bases each). The sample here was PBMCs from blood, taken around 25 months after vaccination. The sequence came from a man between 50 and 75 years old who received an inactivated influenza vaccine. CDR3 bases: TGTGCCAGCTCACCACCGGGACGCACAGATACGCAGTATTTT. It yields the protein CASSPPGRTDTQYF. Based on the CDR3 plus reference TRBV18 and TRBJ2-3, the full variable domain is NAGVMQNPRHLVRRRGQEARLRCSPMKGHSHVYWYRQLPEEGLKFMVYLQKENIIDESGMPKERFSAEFPKEGPSILRIQQVVRGDSAAYFCASSPPGRTDTQYFGPGTRLTVL.